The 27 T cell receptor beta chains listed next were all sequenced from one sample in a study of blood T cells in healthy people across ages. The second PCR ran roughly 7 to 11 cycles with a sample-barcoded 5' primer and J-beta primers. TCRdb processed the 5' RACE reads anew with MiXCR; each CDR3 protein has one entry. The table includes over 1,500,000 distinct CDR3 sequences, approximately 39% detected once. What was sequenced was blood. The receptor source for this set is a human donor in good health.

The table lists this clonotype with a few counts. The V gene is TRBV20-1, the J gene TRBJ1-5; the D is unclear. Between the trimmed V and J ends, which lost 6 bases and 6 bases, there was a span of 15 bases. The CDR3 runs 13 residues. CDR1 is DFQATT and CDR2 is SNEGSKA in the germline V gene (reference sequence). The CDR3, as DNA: TGCAGTGCCACACATATTAATCTTCAGCCCCAGCATTTT. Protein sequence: CSATHINLQPQHF.

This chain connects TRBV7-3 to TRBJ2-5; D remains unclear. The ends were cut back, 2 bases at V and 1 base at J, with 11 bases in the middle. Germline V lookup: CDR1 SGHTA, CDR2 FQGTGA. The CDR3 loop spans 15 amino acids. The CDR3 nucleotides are TGTGCCAGCAGCTTAGAACCAGGTTCCCAAGAGACCCAGTACTTC. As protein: CASSLEPGSQETQYF.

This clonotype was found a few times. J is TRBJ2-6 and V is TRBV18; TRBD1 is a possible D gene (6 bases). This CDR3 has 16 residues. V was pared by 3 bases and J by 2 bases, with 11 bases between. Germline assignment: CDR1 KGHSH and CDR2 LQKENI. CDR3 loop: CASSPTGSAGANVLTF. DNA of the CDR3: TGTGCCAGCTCACCTACAGGGAGCGCTGGGGCCAACGTCCTGACTTTC.

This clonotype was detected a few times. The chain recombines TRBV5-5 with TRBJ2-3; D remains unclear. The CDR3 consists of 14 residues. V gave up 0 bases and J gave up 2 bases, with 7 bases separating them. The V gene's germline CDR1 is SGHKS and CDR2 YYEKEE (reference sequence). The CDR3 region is CASSLEANTDTQYF. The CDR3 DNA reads TGTGCCAGCAGCTTGGAGGCCAACACAGATACGCAGTATTTT.

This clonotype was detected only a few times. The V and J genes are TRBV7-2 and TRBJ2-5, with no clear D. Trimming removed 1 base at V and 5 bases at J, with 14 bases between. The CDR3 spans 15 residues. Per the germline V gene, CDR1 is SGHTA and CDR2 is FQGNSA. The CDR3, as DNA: TGTGCCAGCAGCTTAGAACTCCTACCCTTTGAGACCCAGTACTTC. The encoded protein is CASSLELLPFETQYF.

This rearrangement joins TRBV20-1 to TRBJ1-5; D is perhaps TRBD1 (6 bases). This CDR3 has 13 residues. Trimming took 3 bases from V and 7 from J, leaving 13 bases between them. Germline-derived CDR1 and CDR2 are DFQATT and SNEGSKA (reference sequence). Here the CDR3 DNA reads TGCAGTGCTAGTGCTGACAGGCGGCAGCCCCAGCATTTT. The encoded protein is CSASADRRQPQHF.

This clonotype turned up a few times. The CDR3 region has the DNA TGTGCCAGCAGTTACGCGAGGGGCGATGAGCAGTTCTTC. It encodes CASSYARGDEQFF. This chain joins TRBV6-5 and TRBJ2-1; D might be TRBD1 or TRBD2, each matching 5 bases. CDR1 MNHEY and CDR2 SVGAGI come from the germline V gene. Trimming left V 2 bases short and J 8 bases short, with 10 bases between. This CDR3 has 13 amino acids.

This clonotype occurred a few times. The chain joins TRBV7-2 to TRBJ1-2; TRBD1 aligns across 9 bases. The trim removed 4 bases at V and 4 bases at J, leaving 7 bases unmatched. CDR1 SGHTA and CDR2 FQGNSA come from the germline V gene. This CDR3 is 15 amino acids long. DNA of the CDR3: TGTGCCAGCAGCTCCTGGACAGGGGTGGGCTATGGCTACACCTTC. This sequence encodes CASSSWTGVGYGYTF.

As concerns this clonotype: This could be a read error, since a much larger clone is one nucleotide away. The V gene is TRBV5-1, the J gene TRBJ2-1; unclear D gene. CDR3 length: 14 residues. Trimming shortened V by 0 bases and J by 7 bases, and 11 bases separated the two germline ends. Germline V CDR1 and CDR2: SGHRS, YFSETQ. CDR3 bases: TGCGCCAGCAGCTTGGGGGCAATCGTGAATGAGCAGTTCTTC. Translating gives CASSLGAIVNEQFF. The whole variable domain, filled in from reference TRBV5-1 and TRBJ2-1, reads KAGVTQTPRYLIKTRGQQVTLSCSPISGHRSVSWYQQTPGQGLQFLFEYFSETQRNKGNFPGRFSGRQFSNSRSEMNVSTLELGDSALYLCASSLGAIVNEQFFGPGTRLTVL.

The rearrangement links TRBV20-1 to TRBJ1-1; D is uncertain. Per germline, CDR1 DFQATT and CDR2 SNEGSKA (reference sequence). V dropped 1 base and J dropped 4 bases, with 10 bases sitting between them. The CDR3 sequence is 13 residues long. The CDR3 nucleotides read TGCAGTGCTAGAGCCGCCGGGAGCACTGAAGCTTTCTTT. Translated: CSARAAGSTEAFF.

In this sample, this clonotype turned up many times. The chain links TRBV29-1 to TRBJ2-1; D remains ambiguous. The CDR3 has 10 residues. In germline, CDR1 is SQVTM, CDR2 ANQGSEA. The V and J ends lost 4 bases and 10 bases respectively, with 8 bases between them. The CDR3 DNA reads TGCAGCGTTGCGTTCTACGAGCAGTTCTTC. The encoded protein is CSVAFYEQFF.

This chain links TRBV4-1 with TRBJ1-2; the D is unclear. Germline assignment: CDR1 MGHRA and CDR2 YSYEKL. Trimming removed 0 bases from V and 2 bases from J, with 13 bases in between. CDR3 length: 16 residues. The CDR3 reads CASSQEGAARNYGYTF. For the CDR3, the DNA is TGCGCCAGCAGCCAAGAAGGCGCGGCTCGGAACTATGGCTACACCTTC.

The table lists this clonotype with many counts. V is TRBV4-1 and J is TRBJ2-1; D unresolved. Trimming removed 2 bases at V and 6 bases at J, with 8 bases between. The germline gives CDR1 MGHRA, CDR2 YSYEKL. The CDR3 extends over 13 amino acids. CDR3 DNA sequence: TGCGCCAGCAGCCAACCCGGAGTCAATGAGCAGTTCTTC. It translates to CASSQPGVNEQFF.

CDR3 sequence (DNA): TGCGCCAGCAGCCAAAGACAGGCCGCAACCTACGAGCAGTACTTC. It translates to CASSQRQAATYEQYF. V gene TRBV5-1 combines with J gene TRBJ2-7, with D tentatively TRBD1 (6 bases). Per germline, CDR1 SGHRS and CDR2 YFSETQ. This CDR3 region has 15 residues. V was pared by 4 bases and J by 2 bases, with 16 bases between.

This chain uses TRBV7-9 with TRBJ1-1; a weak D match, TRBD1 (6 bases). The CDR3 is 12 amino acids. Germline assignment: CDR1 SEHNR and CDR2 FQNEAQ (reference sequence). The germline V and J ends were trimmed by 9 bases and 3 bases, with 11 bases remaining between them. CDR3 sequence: CASGTGHTEAFF. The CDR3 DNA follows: TGTGCCAGTGGAACAGGGCACACTGAAGCTTTCTTT. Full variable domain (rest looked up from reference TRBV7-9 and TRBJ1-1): DTGVSQNPRHKITKRGQNVTFRCDPISEHNRLYWYRQTLGQGPEFLTYFQNEAQLEKSRLLSDRFSAERPKGSFSTLEIQRTEQGDSAMYLCASGTGHTEAFFGQGTRLTVV.

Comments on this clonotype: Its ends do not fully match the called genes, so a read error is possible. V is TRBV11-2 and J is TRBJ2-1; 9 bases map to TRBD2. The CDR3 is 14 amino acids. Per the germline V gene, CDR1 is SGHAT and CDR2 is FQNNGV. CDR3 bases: TGTGCCAGCACCTTAGCGGGGGTTTACAATGAGCAGTTCTTC. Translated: CASTLAGVYNEQFF. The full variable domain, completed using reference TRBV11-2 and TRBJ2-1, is EAGVAQSPRYKIIEKRQSVAFWCNPISGHATLYWYQQILGQGPKLLIQFQNNGVVDDSQLPKDRFSAERLKGVDSTLKIQPAKLEDSAVYLCASTLAGVYNEQFFGPGTRLTVL.

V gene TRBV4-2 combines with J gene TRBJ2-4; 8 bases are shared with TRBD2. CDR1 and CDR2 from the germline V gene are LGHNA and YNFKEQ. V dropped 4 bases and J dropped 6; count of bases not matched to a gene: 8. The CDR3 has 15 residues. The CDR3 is CASSPPRGGGNIQYF. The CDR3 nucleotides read TGTGCCAGCAGCCCCCCCCGGGGGGGGGGAAACATTCAGTACTTC.

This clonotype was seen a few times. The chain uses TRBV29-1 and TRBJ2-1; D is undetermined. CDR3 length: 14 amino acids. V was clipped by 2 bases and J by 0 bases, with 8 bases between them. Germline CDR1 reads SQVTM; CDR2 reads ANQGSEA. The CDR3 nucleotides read TGCAGCGTTGAACCGTGGACCTCCTACAATGAGCAGTTCTTC. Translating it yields CSVEPWTSYNEQFF.

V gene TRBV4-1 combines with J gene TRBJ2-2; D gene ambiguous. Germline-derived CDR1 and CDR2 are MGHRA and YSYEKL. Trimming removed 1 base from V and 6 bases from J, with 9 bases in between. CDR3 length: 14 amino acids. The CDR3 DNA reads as TGCGCCAGCAGCCAAGGACGGCCGGCCGGGGAGCTGTTTTTT. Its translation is CASSQGRPAGELFF.

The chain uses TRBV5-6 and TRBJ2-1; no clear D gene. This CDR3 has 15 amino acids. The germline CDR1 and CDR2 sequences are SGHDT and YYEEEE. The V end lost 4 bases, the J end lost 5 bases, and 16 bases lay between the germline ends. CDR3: CASSAALGFNNEQFF. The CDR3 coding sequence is TGTGCCAGCAGCGCGGCCCTGGGCTTCAACAATGAGCAGTTCTTC.

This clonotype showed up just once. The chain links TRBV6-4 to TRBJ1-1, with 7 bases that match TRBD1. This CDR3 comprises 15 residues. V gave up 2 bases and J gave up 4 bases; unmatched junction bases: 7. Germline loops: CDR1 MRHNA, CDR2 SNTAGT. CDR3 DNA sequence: TGTGCCAGCAGTGACGGATACAGGGGATTCACTGAAGCTTTCTTT. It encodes CASSDGYRGFTEAFF.

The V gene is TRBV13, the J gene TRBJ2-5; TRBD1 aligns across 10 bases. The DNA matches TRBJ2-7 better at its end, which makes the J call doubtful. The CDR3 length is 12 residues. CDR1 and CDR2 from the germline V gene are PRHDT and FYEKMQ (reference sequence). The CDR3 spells CASGTGVHEQYF. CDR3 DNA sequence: TGTGCCAGCGGGACAGGGGTCCACGAGCAGTACTTC.

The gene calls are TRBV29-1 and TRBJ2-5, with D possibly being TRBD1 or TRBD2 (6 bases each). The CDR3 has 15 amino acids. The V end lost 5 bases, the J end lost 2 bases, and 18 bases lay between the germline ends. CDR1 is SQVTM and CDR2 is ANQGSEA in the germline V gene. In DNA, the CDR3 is TGCAGCGTTCGGGGGTACCGAACAGGGCAAGAGACCCAGTACTTC. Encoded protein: CSVRGYRTGQETQYF.

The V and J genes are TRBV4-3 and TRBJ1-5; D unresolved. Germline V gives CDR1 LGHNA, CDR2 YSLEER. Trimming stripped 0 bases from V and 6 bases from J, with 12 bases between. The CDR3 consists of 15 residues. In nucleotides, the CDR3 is TGCGCCAGCAGCCAAGATTTAGTGAATGGTCAGCCCCAGCATTTT. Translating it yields CASSQDLVNGQPQHF.

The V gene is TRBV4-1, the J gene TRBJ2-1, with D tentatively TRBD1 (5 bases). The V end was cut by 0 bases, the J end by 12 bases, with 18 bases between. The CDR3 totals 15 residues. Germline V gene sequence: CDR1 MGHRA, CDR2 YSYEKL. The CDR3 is CASSQDLLGRGWQFF. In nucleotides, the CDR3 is TGCGCCAGCAGCCAAGATCTTCTGGGTAGGGGTTGGCAGTTCTTC.

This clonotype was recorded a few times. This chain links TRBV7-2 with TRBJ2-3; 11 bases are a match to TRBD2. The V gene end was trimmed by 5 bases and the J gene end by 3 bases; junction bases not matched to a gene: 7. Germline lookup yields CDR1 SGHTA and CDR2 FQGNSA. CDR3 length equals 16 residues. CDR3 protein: CASSQKLAGVTDTQYF. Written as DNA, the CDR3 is TGTGCCAGCAGCCAGAAACTAGCGGGGGTGACAGATACGCAGTATTTT.

The CDR3 DNA is TGTGCCAGCGGCCACTCCGGGAATAATGAAAAACTGTTTTTT. Residues: CASGHSGNNEKLFF. The chain employs TRBV7-2 and TRBJ1-4; D is undetermined. V was pared by 8 bases and J by 4 bases, with 14 bases between. The CDR3 contains 14 residues. Germline V gene data show CDR1 as SGHTA and CDR2 as FQGNSA.